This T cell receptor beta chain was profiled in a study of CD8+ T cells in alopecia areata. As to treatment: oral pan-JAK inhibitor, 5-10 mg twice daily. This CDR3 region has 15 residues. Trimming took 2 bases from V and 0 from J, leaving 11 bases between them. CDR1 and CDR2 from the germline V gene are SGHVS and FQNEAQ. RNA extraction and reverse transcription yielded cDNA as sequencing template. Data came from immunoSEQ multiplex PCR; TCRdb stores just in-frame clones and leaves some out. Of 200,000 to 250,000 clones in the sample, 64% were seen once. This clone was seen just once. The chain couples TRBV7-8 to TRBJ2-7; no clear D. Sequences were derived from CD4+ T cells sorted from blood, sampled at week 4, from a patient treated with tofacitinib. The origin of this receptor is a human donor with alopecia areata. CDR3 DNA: TGTGCCAGCAGCTTACGAGGACGGAGCTCCTACGAGCAGTACTTC. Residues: CASSLRGRSSYEQYF.